This TCR beta chain comes out of a study of blood T cell repertoires in COVID-19. Clones were sequenced by immunoSEQ multiplex PCR, and TCRdb holds only the in-frame ones, with some missing. The table shows roughly 85,000 clones, with 60% to 80% occurring only once. The origin of this receptor is a human donor in a cohort sampled during active COVID-19. Source material: peripheral blood.

The CDR3 sequence is CASSPLFSGARTEAFF. The DNA of the CDR3 is TGTGCCAGCTCACCCCTTTTTTCAGGGGCGCGGACTGAAGCTTTCTTT. This chain connects TRBV18 to TRBJ1-1, with D perhaps TRBD1 (6 bases). The CDR3 is made up of 16 amino acids. Between the trimmed V and J ends, which lost 3 bases and 5 bases, there was a span of 19 bases. Germline CDR1 and CDR2: KGHSH and LQKENI.